The 12 T cell receptor beta chains given below trace back to one sample, sequenced in a study of response to subunit inactivated influenza vaccine. TCRdb re-called the RT-PCR reads with MiXCR, one entry per CDR3 protein. The data hold 530,000 or so distinct CDR3 sequences, with approximately 12% observed a single time. The material sequenced was PBMCs from blood, taken on the day of vaccination. The receptor set was obtained from a man aged 45-65 years who received an inactivated influenza vaccine.

V and J are TRBV15 and TRBJ2-7; D may be TRBD1 (6 bases). The germline CDR1 and CDR2 sequences are LNHNV and YYDKDF (reference sequence). The V and J ends lost 5 bases and 3 bases respectively, with 8 bases between them. This CDR3 contains 12 residues. The CDR3 loop reads CATSGDNYEQYF. DNA for the CDR3: TGTGCCACCAGCGGGGACAACTACGAGCAGTACTTC.

The V call is TRBV9, the J call TRBJ2-1, with 12 bases that match TRBD2. This CDR3 region has 16 residues. Looked up from germline, CDR1 is SGDLS and CDR2 is YYNGEE. J gave up 9 bases and V 4 bases, and 11 bases lay outside the gene matches. The DNA of the CDR3 is TGTGCCAGCAGCCCGCGGACTAGCGGGAAAAGCATTGAGCAGTTCTTC. Protein sequence: CASSPRTSGKSIEQFF.

This chain connects TRBV6-5 to TRBJ1-6; D remains unclear. In germline, CDR1 is MNHEY, CDR2 SVGAGI. CDR3 length: 15 amino acids. The V gene lost 2 bases and the J gene lost 8 bases, with 13 bases spanning the gap. As DNA, the CDR3 is TGTGCCAGCAGTTACCATGACTACGGGGATTCACCCCTCCACTTT. Amino acids: CASSYHDYGDSPLHF.

This clonotype was detected many times. The chain is built from TRBV5-1 and TRBJ2-3; the match to TRBD2 covers 12 bases. V lost 6 bases to trimming and J lost 2 bases; unmatched junction nucleotides: 4. The CDR3 length is 15 residues. The germline V gene has CDR1 SGHRS and CDR2 YFSETQ. The CDR3 protein is CASNRLAGATDTQYF. In nucleotides, the CDR3 is TGCGCCAGCAACAGACTAGCGGGGGCCACAGATACGCAGTATTTT. Using reference TRBV5-1 and TRBJ2-3 for the parts outside the CDR3, the full variable domain is KAGVTQTPRYLIKTRGQQVTLSCSPISGHRSVSWYQQTPGQGLQFLFEYFSETQRNKGNFPGRFSGRQFSNSRSEMNVSTLELGDSALYLCASNRLAGATDTQYFGPGTRLTVL.

The chain employs TRBV7-3 and TRBJ2-1, with TRBD2 identical over 10 bases. CDR3 size: 15 residues. Losses at the gene ends were 3 bases for V and 5 bases for J; bases not matched to a gene: 4. Looked up from germline, CDR1 is SGHTA and CDR2 is FQGTGA. Here the CDR3 reads CASSFIAGGNNEQFF. CDR3 DNA sequence: TGTGCCAGCAGCTTTATAGCGGGAGGTAACAATGAGCAGTTCTTC.

As regards this clonotype: A much larger clone differs from this one at a single base, so this may be a read error. The V and J genes are TRBV6-1 and TRBJ1-1; tentative D call: TRBD1 (5 bases). Germline values: CDR1 MNHNS, CDR2 SASEGT. Deletions cut 5 bases from V and 1 base from J, with 8 bases between. The CDR3 spans 13 residues. The CDR3 DNA sequence: TGTGCCAGCAGTCGGACAAGGAACACTGAAGCTTTCTTT. Translating gives CASSRTRNTEAFF.

In the case of this clonotype: At one of its ends the junction is not consistent with the germline gene, which may arise from a read error. V is TRBV10-3 and J is TRBJ2-1, with TRBD2 matching over 13 bases. Germline V lookup: CDR1 ENHRY, CDR2 SYGVKD. The CDR3 length is 14 residues. The CDR3 region has the DNA TGTGCCATCAGGGAGTGGGGACTAGCGGGGCAGCAGTTCTTC. It encodes CAIREWGLAGQQFF.

This clonotype was found many times. This sequence joins TRBV20-1 and TRBJ2-1, with D possibly being TRBD1 (6 bases). The germline V gene has CDR1 DFQATT and CDR2 SNEGSKA (reference sequence). The CDR3 is 14 residues long. Trimming left V 6 bases short and J 7 bases short, with 19 bases between. CDR3 sequence: CSATGTLRNNEQFF. In DNA, the CDR3 is TGCAGTGCAACCGGGACACTGAGGAATAATGAGCAGTTCTTC.

This clonotype has more than one count but fewer than ten. The rearrangement joins TRBV3-1 to TRBJ2-7, with D perhaps matching TRBD2 (6 bases). Germline CDR1 LGHDT, CDR2 YNNKEL (reference sequence). V lost 4 bases and J 0 bases, leaving 16 bases between the germline ends. This CDR3 region has 16 residues. CDR3 DNA: TGTGCCAGCAGCCTCGGCGCGGGAATCGACTCCTACGAGCAGTACTTC. This sequence encodes CASSLGAGIDSYEQYF.

This clonotype turned up a few times. This sequence joins TRBV4-3 and TRBJ1-6; D uncertain. Germline CDR1 and CDR2: LGHNA and YSLEER. With 1 base removed from V and 10 bases from J, the gap between germline ends came to 17 bases. The CDR3 has 16 amino acids. In nucleotides, the CDR3 is TGCGCCAGCAGCCAAGTAAGGGCCGGGAGGGAGTCACCCCTCCACTTT. It specifies CASSQVRAGRESPLHF.

The chain employs TRBV10-3 and TRBJ2-7, with D perhaps matching TRBD1 (6 bases). V gave up 3 bases and J gave up 5 bases, with 20 bases separating them. The CDR3 length is 16 residues. Germline lookup yields CDR1 ENHRY and CDR2 SYGVKD. The CDR3 sequence: CAISDKILEQGNEQYF. The CDR3 region has the DNA TGTGCCATCAGTGATAAAATTTTGGAACAGGGTAACGAGCAGTACTTC.

The chain uses TRBV12-3 or TRBV12-4 and TRBJ1-1; no reliable D call. V lost 7 bases and J 5 bases, leaving 14 bases between the germline ends. The CDR3 is 13 amino acids. The CDR3 loop is CASTWSRRTEAFF. DNA of the CDR3: TGTGCCAGCACCTGGAGTCGGAGGACTGAAGCTTTCTTT.